Sequencing of this T cell receptor (beta chain) was carried out in a study of control samples from healthy donors and cancer patients. The data were produced by immunoSEQ multiplex PCR, yet TCRdb's version contains in-frame clones alone and is incomplete. The sample lists approximately 170,000 clones; 91% were seen once. Unmatched junction bases numbered 5, after V lost 6 bases and J lost 4 bases. CDR1 and CDR2 from the germline V gene are MNHEY and SVGEGT. This CDR3 has 14 residues. The source material was blood. This clonotype was sampled from a woman aged 25 to 45 in good health. The chain has TRBV6-2 or TRBV6-3 and TRBJ1-1; 10 bases map to TRBD1. CDR3 amino acids: CASSRDRGGTEAFF. CDR3 nucleotides: TGTGCCAGCAGCCGGGACAGGGGCGGCACTGAAGCTTTCTTT.